This entry lists 30 T cell receptor beta chains sequenced from one sample in a study of cytomegalovirus exposure and HLA in healthy donors. PCR involved 60 Vbeta and 13 Jbeta primers. Repertoires were generated with immunoSEQ multiplex PCR, while TCRdb's copy carries only in-frame clones and drops some. The specimen's table records around 140,000 clones. Sequencing used PBMCs. These receptors all come from a woman between 18 and 29 years old in good health and CMV-seronegative.

The chain links TRBV18 to TRBJ1-1; TRBD1 might be the D (6 bases). There are 16 residues in the CDR3. In germline, CDR1 is KGHSH, CDR2 LQKENI. Trimming removed 0 bases at V and 0 bases at J, with 11 bases between. This CDR3 is CASSPPNTGMNTEAFF. CDR3 DNA: TGTGCCAGCTCACCACCTAATACAGGGATGAACACTGAAGCTTTCTTT.

V usage is TRBV30 and J usage is TRBJ2-5; 10 nucleotides agree with TRBD1. The CDR3 has 13 residues. CDR1 GTSNPN and CDR2 SVGIG come from the germline V gene (reference sequence). V lost 7 bases to trimming and J lost 1 base; unmatched junction nucleotides: 3. CDR3 nucleotides: TGTGCCTCCCGGGACAGGGGCCAAGAGACCCAGTACTTC. This gives the protein CASRDRGQETQYF.

This sequence joins TRBV9 and TRBJ2-6; perhaps TRBD1 as D (6 bases). Trimming left V 0 bases short and J 1 base short, with 8 bases between. Germline lookup yields CDR1 SGDLS and CDR2 YYNGEE. The CDR3 has 16 residues. The CDR3 DNA is TGTGCCAGCAGCGTAGTCAGGGGTTCTGGGGCCAACGTCCTGACTTTC. Its protein is CASSVVRGSGANVLTF.

This chain links TRBV6-1 with TRBJ2-5, with D possibly TRBD2 on 5 matching bases. Deletions cut 2 bases from V and 4 bases from J, with 17 bases between. Germline assignment: CDR1 MNHNS and CDR2 SASEGT. The CDR3 runs to 16 residues. CDR3 bases: TGTGCCAGCAGTGAACTTGCCCAGGTCGGAGGAGAGACCCAGTACTTC. Its translation is CASSELAQVGGETQYF.

The chain joins TRBV6-5 to TRBJ2-1, with D tentatively TRBD2 (6 bases). This CDR3 is built from 15 residues. Germline CDR1 MNHEY, CDR2 SVGAGI. V lost 2 bases, J lost 10 bases, and 18 bases lay in between. CDR3 region: CASSYRLGSLAEQFF. The CDR3 DNA is TGTGCCAGCAGTTACCGACTAGGATCTCTAGCCGAGCAGTTCTTC.

The V gene is TRBV4-3, the J gene TRBJ2-1, with 10 bases fitting TRBD2. V lost 0 bases and J lost 7; bases outside the gene matches: 9. The germline gives CDR1 LGHNA, CDR2 YSLEER. CDR3 size: 17 residues. The CDR3 sequence: CASSQDLGTSDINEQFF. In DNA, the CDR3 is TGCGCCAGCAGCCAAGATCTGGGGACTAGCGATATTAATGAGCAGTTCTTC.

J is TRBJ2-1 and V is TRBV5-4, with 11 bases aligning to TRBD2. V gave up 2 bases and J gave up 3 bases; unmatched junction bases: 1. The CDR3 is made up of 15 amino acids. The V gene's germline CDR1 is SGHNT and CDR2 YYREEE (reference sequence). CDR3: CASSFTSGGYNEQFF. The CDR3 nucleotides are TGTGCCAGCAGCTTTACTAGCGGGGGCTACAATGAGCAGTTCTTC.

The chain uses TRBV5-5 and TRBJ2-1, with D unresolved. The germline CDR1 and CDR2 sequences are SGHKS and YYEKEE (reference sequence). The CDR3 loop spans 12 amino acids. The V and J ends lost 0 bases and 8 bases respectively, with 6 bases between them. In DNA form, the CDR3 reads TGTGCCAGCAGCTTGGCGTTCGATGAGCAGTTCTTC. The encoded protein is CASSLAFDEQFF.

The rearrangement uses TRBV4-1 and TRBJ2-1; the match to TRBD2 covers 12 bases. The length of the CDR3 is 18 residues. V lost 3 bases, J lost 8 bases, and 14 bases stayed unmatched. The germline V gene encodes CDR1 MGHRA and CDR2 YSYEKL. The CDR3 sequence is CASSHRRLTSGRSDEQFF. For the CDR3, the DNA is TGCGCCAGCAGCCACCGCCGCTTGACTAGCGGGAGAAGTGATGAGCAGTTCTTC.

This chain connects TRBV29-1 to TRBJ2-1, with TRBD1 identical over 7 bases. There are 13 residues in the CDR3. Germline assignment: CDR1 SQVTM and CDR2 ANQGSEA. The V gene end was trimmed by 7 bases and the J gene end by 2 bases; junction bases not matched to a gene: 5. Here the CDR3 reads CSARGGTYNEQFF. CDR3 nucleotide sequence: TGCAGCGCTAGAGGGGGCACCTACAATGAGCAGTTCTTC.

V usage is TRBV6-5 and J usage is TRBJ1-6; 8 positions match TRBD1. This CDR3 has 15 residues. From germline, CDR1 is MNHEY and CDR2 SVGAGI. V was clipped by 2 bases and J by 7 bases; unmatched bases: 4. This chain's CDR3 is CASSYGDRSNSPLHF. CDR3 coding DNA: TGTGCCAGCAGTTACGGGGACAGGTCGAATTCACCCCTCCACTTT.

A remark on this clone: Other DNA sequences in this sample translate to the same CDR3. The CDR3 DNA is TGTGCCAGCAGCGTAGGGGGGGGCGGTAATGAAAAACTGTTTTTT. Translation: CASSVGGGGNEKLFF. V gene TRBV9 combines with J gene TRBJ1-4, with D perhaps TRBD1 (6 bases). Germline CDR1 SGDLS, CDR2 YYNGEE. The CDR3 is 15 amino acids. The V gene lost 0 bases and the J gene lost 4 bases, with 10 bases spanning the gap.

The chain is built from TRBV7-2 and TRBJ1-5; D ambiguous. The V end lost 8 bases, the J end lost 6 bases, and 14 bases lay between the germline ends. The CDR3 is 13 residues long. CDR1 and CDR2 from the germline V gene are SGHTA and FQGNSA. Here the CDR3 DNA reads TGTGCCAGCTCCCTTCGGCGGGCTCAGCCCCAGCATTTT. It encodes CASSLRRAQPQHF.

The chain carries TRBV5-6 and TRBJ2-3; TRBD2 agrees at 11 bases. Germline values: CDR1 SGHDT, CDR2 YYEEEE. J gave up 1 base and V 2 bases, and 9 bases lay outside the gene matches. This CDR3 contains 18 residues. The CDR3 DNA follows: TGTGCCAGCAGCTTCTTTAGCGGGAGGGCCTCCGGCACAGATACGCAGTATTTT. Translating it yields CASSFFSGRASGTDTQYF.

The chain carries TRBV4-2 and TRBJ2-1; TRBD2 aligns across 11 bases. Unmatched junction bases numbered 17, after V lost 4 bases and J lost 3 bases. This CDR3 contains 20 residues. Germline V gene lookup returns CDR1 LGHNA and CDR2 YNFKEQ. Here the CDR3 DNA reads TGTGCCAGCAGCCGAAAACCGACTAGCGGGACCCTAGCTGACTACAATGAGCAGTTCTTC. It codes for CASSRKPTSGTLADYNEQFF.

The chain links TRBV6-6 to TRBJ2-3; the D gene is possibly TRBD2 (7 bases). The CDR3 runs to 15 residues. V shed 2 bases and J shed 0 bases, with 9 bases lying between them. Germline CDR1 and CDR2: MNHNY and SVGAGI (reference sequence). CDR3 amino acids: CASSYAGASTDTQYF. Here the CDR3 DNA reads TGTGCCAGCAGTTACGCGGGGGCTAGCACAGATACGCAGTATTTT.

For the CDR3, the DNA is TGTGCCAGCAGACCCCTGGGGGGTGGACAAGAGACCCAGTACTTC. Protein product: CASRPLGGGQETQYF. The chain couples TRBV6-5 to TRBJ2-5, with TRBD2 as a possible D gene (6 bases). Trimming took 6 bases from V and 2 from J, leaving 16 bases between them. CDR1 is MNHEY, CDR2 SVGAGI, per germline. The CDR3 contains 15 residues.

J is TRBJ1-3 and V is TRBV28; no clear D gene. CDR3 length: 15 amino acids. Germline V gives CDR1 MDHEN, CDR2 SYDVKM. Trimming left V 2 bases short and J 0 bases short, with 8 bases between. CDR3 loop: CASSLGTDSGNTIYF. As DNA, the CDR3 is TGTGCCAGCAGTTTAGGTACTGACTCTGGAAACACCATATATTTT.

The chain is built from TRBV6-1 and TRBJ1-4; D possibly corresponds to TRBD1 (5 bases). Germline V gene lookup returns CDR1 MNHNS and CDR2 SASEGT. V lost 3 bases and J lost 8, with 19 bases in between. CDR3 length: 16 residues. CDR3 in amino acids: CASSEIGGEVGEKLFF. The CDR3 coding sequence is TGTGCCAGCAGTGAGATTGGAGGGGAGGTCGGAGAAAAACTGTTTTTT.

The V and J genes are TRBV28 and TRBJ1-5; no clear D. V gave up 5 bases and J gave up 9 bases, with 8 bases separating them. This CDR3 has 11 residues. Germline V gene sequence: CDR1 MDHEN, CDR2 SYDVKM. Written as DNA, the CDR3 is TGTGCCAGCAGTAGTAGCCGGCCCCAGCATTTT. It yields the protein CASSSSRPQHF.

The J gene is TRBJ2-5, the V gene TRBV7-9; D is possibly TRBD2 (7 bases). Near its end, the DNA agrees better with TRBJ2-7, so the J call may be wrong. Per germline, CDR1 SEHNR and CDR2 FQNEAQ (reference sequence). The CDR3 is 16 residues long. CDR3 region: CASSSRGGASSYEQYF. Written as DNA, the CDR3 is TGTGCCAGCAGCTCCCGAGGGGGGGCGAGCTCCTACGAGCAGTACTTC.

This rearrangement joins TRBV19 to TRBJ2-3; the match to TRBD2 covers 12 bases. Per germline, CDR1 LNHDA and CDR2 SQIVND (reference sequence). The CDR3 is 16 amino acids. The V gene end was trimmed by 6 bases and the J gene end by 2 bases; junction bases not matched to a gene: 6. The CDR3 loop reads CASRGTSGFYTDTQYF. The CDR3, as DNA: TGTGCCAGTAGGGGGACTAGCGGGTTCTACACAGATACGCAGTATTTT.

The chain joins TRBV7-3 to TRBJ2-2; D may be TRBD2 (6 bases). CDR3 length: 15 amino acids. From germline, CDR1 is SGHTA and CDR2 FQGTGA. Trimming pared 6 bases from V and 7 bases from J, leaving 18 bases between. CDR3 bases: TGTGCCAGCAGTCCTAGGGCTAGCGTGGGCGGGGAGCTGTTTTTT. This gives the protein CASSPRASVGGELFF.

This chain connects TRBV27 to TRBJ1-2; 7 positions match TRBD1. The CDR3 contains 13 residues. J lost 3 bases, V lost 5 bases, and 3 bases had no gene match. The germline V gene encodes CDR1 MNHEY and CDR2 SMNVEV (reference sequence). The CDR3 sequence: CASSRQGDYGYTF. The CDR3 DNA reads TGTGCCAGCAGTAGACAGGGAGACTATGGCTACACCTTC.

The CDR3 sequence: CASRAPGMSTDTQYF. In DNA, the CDR3 is TGTGCCAGCAGAGCTCCCGGGATGAGCACAGATACGCAGTATTTT. The V gene is TRBV6-5, the J gene TRBJ2-3, with D possibly matching TRBD2 (5 bases). Looked up from germline, CDR1 is MNHEY and CDR2 is SVGAGI. This CDR3 spans 15 amino acids. Trimming shortened V by 6 bases and J by 0 bases, and 13 bases separated the two germline ends.

This chain connects TRBV9 to TRBJ2-3, with 7 bases matching TRBD2. In germline, CDR1 is SGDLS, CDR2 YYNGEE. The V segment lost 1 base and the J segment 5 bases; nucleotides outside the gene matches: 7. The length of the CDR3 is 15 residues. CDR3 sequence: CASSVTAGAVDTQYF. Written as DNA, the CDR3 is TGTGCCAGCAGCGTAACGGCGGGAGCTGTAGATACGCAGTATTTT.

The rearrangement links TRBV7-8 to TRBJ2-5; possible D gene TRBD2, 6 bases. The germline gives CDR1 SGHVS, CDR2 FQNEAQ. This CDR3 region has 15 residues. Trimming shortened V by 5 bases and J by 0 bases, and 13 bases separated the two germline ends. CDR3 nucleotide sequence: TGTGCCAGCAGCCCTGGGACTTCGTACCAAGAGACCCAGTACTTC. It specifies CASSPGTSYQETQYF.

About this clone: The sample holds other DNA sequences that translate to the same CDR3. The chain combines TRBV7-9 with TRBJ2-1; no definite D call. V lost 2 bases and J 4 bases, leaving 6 bases between the germline ends. This CDR3 is built from 13 residues. Germline V gives CDR1 SEHNR, CDR2 FQNEAQ (reference sequence). The DNA of the CDR3 is TGTGCCAGCAGCTTAAGCCCGTACAATGAGCAGTTCTTC. Its protein is CASSLSPYNEQFF.

The V and J genes are TRBV13 and TRBJ2-5, with TRBD1 matching 8 bases. CDR1 is PRHDT and CDR2 is FYEKMQ in the germline V gene (reference sequence). This CDR3 comprises 14 residues. Unmatched junction bases numbered 7, after V lost 5 bases and J lost 5 bases. CDR3 residues: CASSTQGAPETQYF. The DNA for the CDR3 is TGTGCCAGCAGCACGCAGGGGGCCCCGGAGACCCAGTACTTC.

V is TRBV7-9 and J is TRBJ2-5, with D unresolved. The germline V and J ends were trimmed by 1 base and 3 bases, with 12 bases remaining between them. The CDR3 totals 15 residues. CDR1 and CDR2 from the germline V gene are SEHNR and FQNEAQ (reference sequence). The CDR3 reads CASSLGGITEETQYF. The CDR3 DNA reads TGTGCCAGCAGCTTAGGAGGCATCACTGAAGAGACCCAGTACTTC.